Below, 17 T cell receptor beta chains from the same sample are listed, as sequenced in a study of blood T cells in healthy people across ages. Using a J-beta primer mix together with a sample-barcoded 5' primer, a second PCR was run for roughly 6 to 12 cycles. From the 5' RACE reads, TCRdb called clonotypes with MiXCR, one entry per CDR3 protein. The data show roughly 800,000 distinct CDR3 sequences, approximately 25% seen once. The same data also went into a second study, on T cells of mothers and their children.

Sequencing was done on a sample of blood. The receptors were gathered from a boy aged 5-17 years in good health.

This clonotype was detected a few times. The chain carries TRBV11-2 and TRBJ2-4; TRBD2 is a possible D gene (5 bases). CDR3 length equals 16 residues. V lost 5 bases and J 0 bases, leaving 14 bases between the germline ends. CDR1 and CDR2 from the germline V gene are SGHAT and FQNNGV. CDR3 in DNA: TGTGCCAGCAGCGGCCCGAGGGAGCTAGCCAAAAACATTCAGTACTTC. Encoded protein: CASSGPRELAKNIQYF. Supplemented by reference TRBV11-2 and TRBJ2-4, the full variable domain reads EAGVAQSPRYKIIEKRQSVAFWCNPISGHATLYWYQQILGQGPKLLIQFQNNGVVDDSQLPKDRFSAERLKGVDSTLKIQPAKLEDSAVYLCASSGPRELAKNIQYFGAGTRLSVL.

In this sample, this clonotype turned up a few times. This chain uses TRBV20-1 with TRBJ2-5; D assignment may be TRBD1 or TRBD2 (5 bases each). The CDR3 length is 14 residues. CDR1 DFQATT and CDR2 SNEGSKA come from the germline V gene (reference sequence). V was trimmed by 0 bases and J by 2 bases, leaving 10 bases between them. The CDR3 region is CSARDNWGQETQYF. In DNA, the CDR3 is TGCAGTGCTAGAGATAATTGGGGGCAAGAGACCCAGTACTTC.

The J gene is TRBJ1-1, the V gene TRBV7-2; D not resolved. V gave up 5 bases and J gave up 0 bases, with 16 bases separating them. This CDR3 is built from 16 residues. Germline V gene sequence: CDR1 SGHTA, CDR2 FQGNSA. The CDR3 loop reads CASSPSLFRMNTEAFF. CDR3 coding DNA: TGTGCCAGCAGCCCGTCGCTCTTTCGCATGAACACTGAAGCTTTCTTT.

The chain uses TRBV29-1 and TRBJ1-3; the D gene is possibly TRBD1 (6 bases). CDR3 length: 14 amino acids. The V end was cut by 6 bases, the J end by 0 bases, with 12 bases between. In germline, CDR1 is SQVTM, CDR2 ANQGSEA. CDR3 protein: CSVQGRGSGNTIYF. The CDR3 nucleotides are TGCAGCGTACAGGGACGGGGCTCTGGAAACACCATATATTTT.

This clonotype was detected a few times. This rearrangement joins TRBV5-1 to TRBJ2-4, with TRBD2 as a possible D gene (6 bases). The CDR3 totals 20 residues. The germline V and J ends were trimmed by 4 bases and 4 bases, with 30 bases remaining between them. In germline, CDR1 is SGHRS, CDR2 YFSETQ. The CDR3 sequence is CASSGGTSPNTHPPKNIQYF. For the CDR3, the DNA is TGCGCCAGCAGCGGTGGGACTTCACCGAACACTCACCCGCCAAAAAACATTCAGTACTTC.

This sequence joins TRBV7-3 and TRBJ2-1; tentatively, D is TRBD1 (7 bases). The germline V gene encodes CDR1 SGHTA and CDR2 FQGTGA. The germline V and J ends were trimmed by 5 bases and 10 bases, with 15 bases remaining between them. This CDR3 comprises 13 residues. CDR3 in DNA: TGTGCCAGCAGCACAAGCCCAGGGGGGGAGCAGTTCTTC. Protein product: CASSTSPGGEQFF.

The chain combines TRBV14 with TRBJ2-4; D gene unclear. Per germline, CDR1 SGHDN and CDR2 FVKESK. This CDR3 is built from 13 residues. V was clipped by 5 bases and J by 0 bases, with 5 bases between them. The DNA for the CDR3 is TGTGCCAGCAGCGACGGAGCCAAAAACATTCAGTACTTC. Translation: CASSDGAKNIQYF.

The rearrangement joins TRBV7-2 to TRBJ1-2, with 10 bases fitting TRBD1. There are 16 residues in the CDR3. CDR1 is SGHTA, CDR2 FQGNSA, per germline. The junction had 8 bases not matched to a gene; V was cut back by 3 bases and J by 4 bases. DNA for the CDR3: TGTGCCAGCAGCTTCCCAGACAGGGGGCGCGTCTATGGCTACACCTTC. Its protein product is CASSFPDRGRVYGYTF.

This clonotype has at least ten counts. The J gene is TRBJ2-1, the V gene TRBV9; D unresolved. Per germline, CDR1 SGDLS and CDR2 YYNGEE. Trimming took off 3 bases at V and 10 bases at J, with 8 bases between the two ends. CDR3 size: 11 residues. CDR3 bases: TGTGCCAGCAGCGGCGGCCCCGAGCAGTTCTTC. It is translated as CASSGGPEQFF.

The chain recombines TRBV11-2 with TRBJ2-1; D possibly matches TRBD1 or TRBD2 (5 bases each). Trimming shortened V by 0 bases and J by 0 bases, and 9 bases separated the two germline ends. The germline CDR1 and CDR2 sequences are SGHAT and FQNNGV. This CDR3 has 16 amino acids. The CDR3, as DNA: TGTGCCAGCAGCTTAGATGGGGACGACTCCTACAATGAGCAGTTCTTC. This codes for CASSLDGDDSYNEQFF.

The rearrangement joins TRBV11-2 to TRBJ2-1; the match to TRBD2 covers 8 bases. The CDR3 is 16 amino acids. CDR1 and CDR2 from the germline V gene are SGHAT and FQNNGV. The V gene end was trimmed by 0 bases and the J gene end by 4 bases; junction bases not matched to a gene: 5. Here the CDR3 DNA reads TGTGCCAGCAGCTTAGAAGCTCTAGCGGGTTACAATGAGCAGTTCTTC. The encoded protein is CASSLEALAGYNEQFF.

This clonotype was recorded many times. The chain is built from TRBV27 and TRBJ2-1, with D tentatively TRBD1 (5 bases). V lost 3 bases, J lost 0 bases, and 9 bases lay in between. Germline CDR1 and CDR2: MNHEY and SMNVEV (reference sequence). There are 15 residues in the CDR3. The CDR3 sequence is CASSFQGSSYNEQFF. The CDR3, as DNA: TGTGCCAGCAGTTTTCAGGGAAGCTCCTACAATGAGCAGTTCTTC.

This clonotype was counted only a few times. The gene calls are TRBV7-9 and TRBJ1-4; the D is unclear. V was shortened by 5 bases and J by 11 bases, with 15 bases between the two germline ends. The germline V gene has CDR1 SEHNR and CDR2 FQNEAQ (reference sequence). This CDR3 is built from 13 residues. CDR3 loop: CASSEDLRGKLFF. CDR3 in DNA: TGTGCCAGCAGCGAGGACCTCCGCGGTAAACTGTTTTTT.

The V and J genes are TRBV28 and TRBJ1-5, with no clear D. Trimming pared 6 bases from V and 1 base from J, leaving 7 bases between. Germline CDR1 MDHEN, CDR2 SYDVKM. The CDR3 length is 13 residues. CDR3 in amino acids: CASRLYSNQPQHF. CDR3 DNA: TGTGCCAGCAGACTCTACAGCAATCAGCCCCAGCATTTT.

In its sample, this clonotype was seen a few times. The rearrangement uses TRBV5-8 and TRBJ1-1; no clear D. The germline V gene encodes CDR1 SGHTS and CDR2 YDEGEE. Trimming left V 0 bases short and J 2 bases short, with 8 bases between. This CDR3 comprises 14 residues. In nucleotides, the CDR3 is TGTGCCAGCAGCTTGGGCCTTCAAAACACTGAAGCTTTCTTT. This translates into CASSLGLQNTEAFF.

This clonotype was detected a few times. The chain joins TRBV12-3 or TRBV12-4 to TRBJ2-5; TRBD1 aligns across 11 bases. The DNA end lines up better with TRBJ2-7; the J call may be wrong. This CDR3 has 15 residues. CDR3 bases: TGTGCCAGCAGGAGATCCGGGACAGGGGGTCTCGAGCAGTACTTC. Translating it yields CASRRSGTGGLEQYF.

This sequence joins TRBV7-9 and TRBJ2-5; 10 bases fit TRBD2. Per the germline V gene, CDR1 is SEHNR and CDR2 is FQNEAQ (reference sequence). The CDR3 runs to 16 residues. V was pared by 3 bases and J by 1 base, with 5 bases of the junction left unmatched. The CDR3 region has the DNA TGTGCCAGCAGCTTTGCTAGCGGGGGACTCCAAGAGACCCAGTACTTC. This encodes CASSFASGGLQETQYF.